This T cell receptor (beta chain) was observed in a study of T cell changes during pregnancy in multiple sclerosis (dated by TCRdb to about 2019). Background for the entire study: The study looked at changes in the T cell repertoire across pregnancy in women with multiple sclerosis.

The receptor library was made with the immunoSEQ multiplex PCR assay. TCRdb limited this immuneACCESS table to in-frame rearrangements with V and J called. A share of clones is missing; checked studies link under half to unresolved V genes, and the rest is unexplained. The sample table records tens of thousands of clones; around 90% of these occur just once. 2.6% of the sample is taken by the ten largest. About this clone itself: Its specific antigen is unknown. No base quality values were provided; no much bigger clone lies one nucleotide off.

V drops 6 bases and J drops 7 bases, leaving 16 bases in between. CDR1 KGHSH and CDR2 LQKENI are derived from the germline V gene. The CDR3 measures 14 amino acids from cysteine to phenylalanine. The only DNA kept is the CDR3, 42 bases in frame from the first base. The sequence derives from a female donor with multiple sclerosis, enrolled in a pregnancy study. The specimen was peripheral blood, collected before pregnancy. The chain links TRBV18 with TRBJ2-1, with TRBD1 perhaps the D gene, on 6 matching bases. The DNA sequence reads TGTGCCAGCTCCCCTGCACAGGGCCGAAATGAGCAGTTCTTC. This is translated as CASSPAQGRNEQFF.